The 10 T cell receptor beta chains below were found in one sample sequenced in a study of T-cell reconstitution after alpha-beta-depleted transplantation in children. Unique molecular identifiers were used in preparing the TCRbeta library. TCRdb redid the calling of the PCR reads with MiXCR, one entry per CDR3 protein. The data contain fewer than 500,000 distinct CDR3 sequences, around two fifths of them singletons. The starting material was PBMCs, obtained before TCRalphabeta/CD19-depleted stem cell transplant. These receptors all stem from a girl aged 2-10 years with aplastic anemia, due to receive a stem cell transplant.

The rearrangement uses TRBV20-1 and TRBJ1-1, with 7 bases matching TRBD1. The CDR3 runs to 12 residues. The V segment lost 7 bases and the J segment 4 bases; nucleotides outside the gene matches: 6. Germline V gene lookup returns CDR1 DFQATT and CDR2 SNEGSKA (reference sequence). In nucleotides, the CDR3 is TGCAGTGGGGCGGGACAGACCACTGAAGCTTTCTTT. Its protein product is CSGAGQTTEAFF.

This clonotype came up a few times. A much bigger clone sits one base away, suggesting this may be a read error. J is TRBJ1-2 and V is TRBV6-1; D gene uncertain. CDR3 size: 15 residues. Germline-derived CDR1 and CDR2 are MNHNS and SASEGT. The CDR3 is CASSEAPADNYGYPF. The CDR3, as DNA: TGTGCCAGCAGTGAAGCGCCGGCGGATAACTATGGCTACCCCTTC.

Only a few counts were recorded for this clonotype. This chain joins TRBV18 and TRBJ2-1; 10 bases align to TRBD1. V shed 1 base and J 6 bases; nucleotides not matched to a gene: 9. In germline, CDR1 is KGHSH, CDR2 LQKENI. CDR3 length equals 17 residues. The CDR3 loop is CASSPRKTGTGANEQFF. The CDR3 bases are TGTGCCAGCTCACCACGAAAGACCGGGACAGGGGCCAATGAGCAGTTCTTC.

The genes are TRBV15 and TRBJ1-2; D uncertain. The germline V gene has CDR1 LNHNV and CDR2 YYDKDF (reference sequence). Trimming left V 0 bases short and J 3 bases short, with 8 bases between. CDR3 length: 14 residues. This CDR3 is CATSREAGDYGYTF. The DNA of the CDR3 is TGTGCCACCAGCAGAGAGGCAGGAGACTATGGCTACACCTTC.

This clonotype was seen repeatedly, ten times or more. The chain couples TRBV5-1 to TRBJ1-2, with D tentatively TRBD1 (5 bases). V lost 4 bases to trimming and J lost 3 bases, with 10 bases between them. The length of the CDR3 is 13 residues. From germline, CDR1 is SGHRS and CDR2 YFSETQ. In DNA, the CDR3 is TGCGCCAGCAGCGATGGGGACTACTATGGCTACACCTTC. Translating gives CASSDGDYYGYTF.

Concerning this clonotype: The germline gene is not matched at one end of the junction; a read error may be the cause. The chain joins TRBV28 to TRBJ2-3; D is undetermined. Looked up from germline, CDR1 is MDHEN and CDR2 is SYDVKM. The CDR3 totals 8 residues. The CDR3 nucleotides are TGTGCCAGCAGTCCCGCTGCGTTT. Protein sequence: CASSPAAF.

This clonotype has just a few counts. The genes are TRBV6-5 and TRBJ2-3, with 10 bases lining up with TRBD2. Trimming removed 4 bases from V and 1 base from J; junction bases left unmatched: 5. CDR3 length: 16 amino acids. CDR1 is MNHEY and CDR2 is SVGAGI in the germline V gene. The CDR3 region is CASSSLSGGGTDTQYF. DNA for the CDR3: TGTGCCAGCAGTTCTCTCAGCGGGGGGGGCACAGATACGCAGTATTTT.

The chain recombines TRBV6-1 with TRBJ1-1; D ambiguous. Germline loops: CDR1 MNHNS, CDR2 SASEGT. CDR3 length equals 14 residues. Trimming took off 6 bases at V and 3 bases at J, with 14 bases between the two ends. The CDR3 DNA is TGTGCCAGCAGGATTCGGGGAGGATACACTGAAGCTTTCTTT. Encoded protein: CASRIRGGYTEAFF.

In its sample, this clonotype was seen once. The chain employs TRBV7-8 and TRBJ2-1; D is possibly TRBD1 (5 bases). CDR1 is SGHVS, CDR2 FQNEAQ, per germline. The length of the CDR3 is 14 residues. V dropped 5 bases and J dropped 3 bases, with 11 bases sitting between them. DNA of the CDR3: TGTGCCAGCAGCCAAAAAGACAGCTACAATGAGCAGTTCTTC. As protein: CASSQKDSYNEQFF. The whole variable domain, remainder taken from reference TRBV7-8 and TRBJ2-1, is GAGVSQSPRYKVAKRGQDVALRCDPISGHVSLFWYQQALGQGPEFLTYFQNEAQLDKSGLPSDRFFAERPEGSVSTLKIQRTQQEDSAVYLCASSQKDSYNEQFFGPGTRLTVL.

This clonotype was observed a single time. The rearrangement joins TRBV10-3 to TRBJ2-7, with D perhaps assigned TRBD1 or TRBD2 (5 bases each). Germline assignment: CDR1 ENHRY and CDR2 SYGVKD. The CDR3 totals 13 residues. V lost 1 base and J 7 bases, leaving 11 bases between the germline ends. CDR3 loop: CAISEWGWYEQYF. DNA for the CDR3: TGTGCCATCAGTGAGTGGGGGTGGTATGAGCAGTACTTC.